This T cell receptor beta chain was identified in a study of control samples from healthy donors and cancer patients. Germline V gene data show CDR1 as ENHRY and CDR2 as SYGVKD. The CDR3 runs 14 residues. V shed 6 bases, J shed 5 bases, and the junction held 6 bases outside the gene matches. Sequenced by immunoSEQ multiplex PCR; TCRdb stores in-frame clones only, minus some. The sample has about 130,000 clones; around 94% are singletons. The chain employs TRBV10-3 and TRBJ1-1; 10 nucleotides line up with TRBD1. The sample taken for sequencing was PBMCs. This sequence originates from a man aged 60 to 75 with colorectal cancer. CDR3 protein: CAIREGQGVTEAFF. Here the CDR3 DNA reads TGTGCCATCAGGGAAGGACAGGGGGTTACTGAAGCTTTCTTT.